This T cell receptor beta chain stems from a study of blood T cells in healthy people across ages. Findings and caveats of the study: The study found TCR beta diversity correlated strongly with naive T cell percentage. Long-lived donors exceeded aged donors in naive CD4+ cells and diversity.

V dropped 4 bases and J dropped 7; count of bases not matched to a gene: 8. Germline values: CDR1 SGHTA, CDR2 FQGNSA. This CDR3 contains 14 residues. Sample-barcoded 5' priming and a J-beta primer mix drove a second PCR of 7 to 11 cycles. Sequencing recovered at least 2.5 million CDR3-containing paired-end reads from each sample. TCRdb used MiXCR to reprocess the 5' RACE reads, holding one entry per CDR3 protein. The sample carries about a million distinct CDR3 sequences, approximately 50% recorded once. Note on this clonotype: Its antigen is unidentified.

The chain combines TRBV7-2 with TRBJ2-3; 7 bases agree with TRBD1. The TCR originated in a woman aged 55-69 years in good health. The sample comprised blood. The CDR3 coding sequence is TGTGCCAGCAGCTACCGACAGGGTCTATATACGCAGTATTTT. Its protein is CASSYRQGLYTQYF.